The 24 T cell receptor beta chains below all came from one sample that was sequenced in a study of T-cell reconstitution after alpha-beta-depleted transplantation in children. Unique molecular identifiers tagged the TCRbeta library. MiXCR, applied by TCRdb to the PCR reads, yields one record per CDR3 protein. The data contain about 870,000 distinct CDR3 sequences, roughly 15% of them singletons. Source: PBMCs, mostly from graft donor cells, taken 360 days after TCRalphabeta/CD19-depleted stem cell transplant. The receptors shown here come from a male patient aged 10-17 years who had a stem cell transplant for acute lymphoblastic leukemia, so the T cells may come from the graft donor.

The chain recombines TRBV27 with TRBJ2-1; no definite D call. The germline gives CDR1 MNHEY, CDR2 SMNVEV (reference sequence). V dropped 0 bases and J dropped 0 bases, with 9 bases sitting between them. The CDR3 is 16 residues long. In DNA, the CDR3 is TGTGCCAGCAGTTTATCGGGCTATTTCTCCTACAATGAGCAGTTCTTC. Residues: CASSLSGYFSYNEQFF.

The V and J genes are TRBV2 and TRBJ2-7; D ambiguous. Deletions cut 3 bases from V and 2 bases from J, with 8 bases between. The germline V gene has CDR1 SNHLY and CDR2 FYNNEI. There are 13 residues in the CDR3. CDR3 in amino acids: CASSDSYPYEQYF. In DNA form, the CDR3 reads TGTGCCAGCAGTGACAGTTACCCCTACGAGCAGTACTTC. The full variable domain, rest sourced from reference TRBV2 and TRBJ2-7, is EPEVTQTPSHQVTQMGQEVILRCVPISNHLYFYWYRQILGQKVEFLVSFYNNEISEKSEIFDDQFSVERPDGSNFTLKIRSTKLEDSAMYFCASSDSYPYEQYFGPGTRLTVT.

A few counts support this clonotype. V usage is TRBV9 and J usage is TRBJ2-3, with a weak D call TRBD2 (5 bases). Germline V CDR1 and CDR2: SGDLS, YYNGEE. V lost 2 bases and J 1 base, leaving 11 bases between the germline ends. The CDR3 is 15 amino acids. Here the CDR3 DNA reads TGTGCCAGCAGCGTGGAAGCGGTTCGCACAGATACGCAGTATTTT. Amino acids: CASSVEAVRTDTQYF. Based on the CDR3 plus reference TRBV9 and TRBJ2-3, the full variable domain is DSGVTQTPKHLITATGQRVTLRCSPRSGDLSVYWYQQSLDQGLQFLIQYYNGEERAKGNILERFSAQQFPDLHSELNLSSLELGDSALYFCASSVEAVRTDTQYFGPGTRLTVL.

There are many counts of this clonotype. The chain recombines TRBV6-5 with TRBJ1-5; 8 nucleotides agree with TRBD1. CDR3 size: 17 residues. The J segment lost 0 bases and the V segment lost 6 bases, leaving 10 bases of the junction unmatched. CDR1 is MNHEY, CDR2 SVGAGI, per germline. DNA of the CDR3: TGTGCCAGCAGCCCGATCCCGGGACAGGTTAGCAATCAGCCCCAGCATTTT. This codes for CASSPIPGQVSNQPQHF.

This clonotype was counted only a few times. The chain uses TRBV7-8 and TRBJ1-5; D gene unclear. The V and J ends lost 4 bases and 9 bases respectively, with 10 bases between them. Looked up from germline, CDR1 is SGHVS and CDR2 is FQNEAQ. CDR3 length equals 12 residues. The CDR3 nucleotides read TGTGCCAGCAGCTCTCTCCCTGGGCCCCAGCATTTT. As protein: CASSSLPGPQHF.

This clonotype was counted a few times. The V call is TRBV27, the J call TRBJ2-7; 15 bases agree with TRBD2. The CDR3 is 19 amino acids. J was trimmed by 2 bases and V by 3 bases; bases with no gene match: 11. Germline-derived CDR1 and CDR2 are MNHEY and SMNVEV (reference sequence). This CDR3 reads CASSLFPGLAGGPPYEQYF. The CDR3 DNA reads as TGTGCCAGCAGTTTGTTTCCGGGACTAGCGGGAGGCCCGCCCTACGAGCAGTACTTC.

This clonotype showed up just a few times. The chain employs TRBV7-3 and TRBJ2-6; D is possibly TRBD1 (5 bases). The CDR3 extends over 19 amino acids. Germline lookup yields CDR1 SGHTA and CDR2 FQGTGA. With 1 base removed from V and 0 bases from J, the gap between germline ends came to 16 bases. This CDR3 reads CASSLNRGTVLSGANVLTF. The CDR3 DNA is TGTGCCAGCAGCTTAAATAGGGGAACAGTTCTCTCTGGGGCCAACGTCCTGACTTTC. The whole variable domain, filled in from reference TRBV7-3 and TRBJ2-6, reads GAGVSQTPSNKVTEKGKYVELRCDPISGHTALYWYRQSLGQGPEFLIYFQGTGAADDSGLPNDRFFAVRPEGSVSTLKIQRTERGDSAVYLCASSLNRGTVLSGANVLTFGAGSRLTVL.

In its sample, this clonotype was seen a few times. In DNA form, the CDR3 reads TGCGCCAGCAGCCAGCTTTCAGGGATGGGAGAGACCCAGTACTTC. Protein sequence: CASSQLSGMGETQYF. The chain uses TRBV4-1 and TRBJ2-5, with D perhaps TRBD1 (5 bases). The length of the CDR3 is 15 residues. V was trimmed by 3 bases and J by 4 bases, leaving 15 bases between them. The germline CDR1 and CDR2 sequences are MGHRA and YSYEKL.

This clonotype was observed a few times. CDR3 DNA: TGCGCCAGCAGCCCCCTTTCAGGGGATGGCAATGAGCAGTTCTTC. Protein product: CASSPLSGDGNEQFF. V gene TRBV5-1 combines with J gene TRBJ2-1; a possible D gene is TRBD1 (6 bases). The germline CDR1 and CDR2 sequences are SGHRS and YFSETQ. The CDR3 loop spans 15 amino acids. Trimming took off 4 bases at V and 6 bases at J, with 17 bases between the two ends.

The genes are TRBV5-1 and TRBJ2-6; tentatively, D is TRBD1 (6 bases). Germline V CDR1 and CDR2: SGHRS, YFSETQ. This CDR3 has 19 residues. V lost 4 bases, J lost 0 bases, and 20 bases lay in between. The CDR3 is CASSITTGWLPSGANVLTF. CDR3 sequence (DNA): TGCGCCAGCAGCATAACCACAGGGTGGCTACCCTCTGGGGCCAACGTCCTGACTTTC.

The chain couples TRBV7-3 to TRBJ1-2; D unclear. Germline V lookup: CDR1 SGHTA, CDR2 FQGTGA. V was trimmed by 5 bases and J by 2 bases, leaving 9 bases between them. The CDR3 covers 13 residues. The CDR3 DNA reads TGTGCCAGCAGCCCTCCGGGCAACTATGGCTACACCTTC. The encoded protein is CASSPPGNYGYTF.

Only a few counts were recorded for this clonotype. The genes are TRBV4-2 and TRBJ2-4; 14 bases are a match to TRBD2. Germline CDR1 LGHNA, CDR2 YNFKEQ. The length of the CDR3 is 21 residues. V lost 1 base, J lost 1 base, and 12 bases stayed unmatched. CDR3 DNA: TGTGCCAGCAGCCAAGGGACTAGCGGGAGGATTAGTGTTTTGGCCAAAAACATTCAGTACTTC. Protein: CASSQGTSGRISVLAKNIQYF.

This clonotype was detected ten times or more. The J gene is TRBJ1-6, the V gene TRBV28, with a possible D match to TRBD1 (5 bases). The germline V gene encodes CDR1 MDHEN and CDR2 SYDVKM. V was pared by 5 bases and J by 7 bases, with 15 bases between. The CDR3 is 15 amino acids. The CDR3: CASSPSGTGNSPLHF. For the CDR3, the DNA is TGTGCCAGCAGTCCGTCCGGGACCGGAAATTCACCCCTCCACTTT.

Only a few counts were recorded for this clonotype. The chain carries TRBV9 and TRBJ2-5; TRBD2 is a possible D gene (6 bases). CDR3 length: 19 amino acids. The V end was cut by 4 bases, the J end by 2 bases, with 27 bases between. The germline V gene encodes CDR1 SGDLS and CDR2 YYNGEE. The CDR3 is CASSLQVGGLKMPQETQYF. CDR3 DNA: TGTGCCAGCAGCCTCCAGGTGGGGGGTCTGAAGATGCCGCAAGAGACCCAGTACTTC.

The sample holds many counts of this clonotype. The rearrangement links TRBV15 to TRBJ2-5, with D maybe TRBD1 (6 bases). The CDR3 spans 16 residues. Trimming pared 1 base from V and 4 bases from J, leaving 16 bases between. CDR1 LNHNV and CDR2 YYDKDF come from the germline V gene (reference sequence). CDR3 sequence (DNA): TGTGCCACCAGCAGAGGAACAGGGATCGGCACAGAGACCCAGTACTTC. It encodes CATSRGTGIGTETQYF. Filled out from reference TRBV15 and TRBJ2-5, the complete variable domain reads DAMVIQNPRYQVTQFGKPVTLSCSQTLNHNVMYWYQQKSSQAPKLLFHYYDKDFNNEADTPDNFQSRRPNTSFCFLDIRSPGLGDTAMYLCATSRGTGIGTETQYFGPGTRLLVL.

V is TRBV9 and J is TRBJ2-3; D may correspond to TRBD1 or TRBD2 (5 bases each). This CDR3 comprises 15 residues. Trimming took off 3 bases at V and 0 bases at J, with 11 bases between the two ends. Germline values: CDR1 SGDLS, CDR2 YYNGEE. The CDR3 spells CASSALRDSTDTQYF. The CDR3 DNA follows: TGTGCCAGCAGCGCCCTCCGGGACAGCACAGATACGCAGTATTTT. The full variable domain, its missing parts supplied by reference TRBV9 and TRBJ2-3, is DSGVTQTPKHLITATGQRVTLRCSPRSGDLSVYWYQQSLDQGLQFLIQYYNGEERAKGNILERFSAQQFPDLHSELNLSSLELGDSALYFCASSALRDSTDTQYFGPGTRLTVL.

The chain combines TRBV20-1 with TRBJ2-1; TRBD1 might be the D (6 bases). CDR3 length: 15 amino acids. V dropped 5 bases and J dropped 2 bases, with 16 bases sitting between them. Germline V gene data show CDR1 as DFQATT and CDR2 as SNEGSKA (reference sequence). In DNA, the CDR3 is TGCAGTGCTCCCAAGCCAGGGGCTACCTACAATGAGCAGTTCTTC. Translated, it gives CSAPKPGATYNEQFF.

This clonotype was seen more than once but under ten times. The V call is TRBV14, the J call TRBJ1-2; D gene uncertain. This CDR3 comprises 13 residues. The ends were cut back, 1 base at V and 7 bases at J, with 10 bases in the middle. Germline V lookup: CDR1 SGHDN, CDR2 FVKESK. CDR3 coding DNA: TGTGCCAGCAGCCAAGTTAGCAGGATTGGCTACACCTTC. Protein product: CASSQVSRIGYTF.

This clonotype was observed a few times. This chain uses TRBV4-1 with TRBJ2-7; TRBD1 agrees at 7 bases. Germline CDR1 is MGHRA and CDR2 is YSYEKL. This CDR3 comprises 16 residues. After removal of 0 bases from V and 0 bases from J, the junction contained 5 bases not matched to a gene. The CDR3 DNA reads as TGCGCCAGCAGCCAAGACGACAGGGAAAGCTCCTACGAGCAGTACTTC. Translating gives CASSQDDRESSYEQYF.

Here the CDR3 DNA reads TGTGCCAGCAGCACTTCGGGGAGGACTCAAAACATTCAGTACTTC. Protein: CASSTSGRTQNIQYF. This chain joins TRBV7-3 and TRBJ2-4, with TRBD2 as a possible D gene (6 bases). The germline V gene has CDR1 SGHTA and CDR2 FQGTGA. The length of the CDR3 is 15 residues. V was cut by 5 bases and J by 5 bases, with 16 bases left in between.

In regard to this clonotype: A much larger clone is a single base away; this may be a read error. CDR3 DNA sequence: TGTGCCAGCAGTGCGGCAGGGCAGGGAGAGCAGAACTTC. It codes for CASSAAGQGEQNF. The gene calls are TRBV28 and TRBJ2-7; D is perhaps TRBD1 or TRBD2 (5 bases each). The CDR3 contains 13 residues. Germline values: CDR1 MDHEN, CDR2 SYDVKM. Variable domain in full (rest from reference TRBV28 and TRBJ2-7): DVKVTQSSRYLVKRTGEKVFLECVQDMDHENMFWYRQDPGLGLRLIYFSYDVKMKEKGDIPEGYSVSREKKERFSLILESASTNQTSMYLCASSAAGQGEQNFGPGTRLTVT.

This clonotype was observed a handful of times. V gene TRBV3-1 combines with J gene TRBJ2-7; 8 positions agree with TRBD1. This CDR3 region has 14 residues. Germline V lookup: CDR1 LGHDT, CDR2 YNNKEL (reference sequence). V shed 4 bases, J shed 5 bases, and the junction held 7 bases outside the gene matches. The CDR3: CASSPRGLIDEQYF. The DNA for the CDR3 is TGTGCCAGCAGCCCCAGGGGGCTGATCGACGAGCAGTACTTC.

The sample holds many counts of this clonotype. The chain employs TRBV7-6 and TRBJ1-3; unclear D gene. Germline V gene sequence: CDR1 SGHVS, CDR2 FNYEAQ. The germline V and J ends were trimmed by 5 bases and 0 bases, with 8 bases remaining between them. The CDR3 runs 14 residues. This CDR3 is CASSLDNSGNTIYF. CDR3 bases: TGTGCCAGCAGCCTTGACAACTCTGGAAACACCATATATTTT.

This clonotype has a count of ten or more. The chain joins TRBV5-1 to TRBJ2-2; 11 positions agree with TRBD2. This CDR3 comprises 21 residues. V was pared by 4 bases and J by 5 bases, with 22 bases of the junction left unmatched. CDR1 and CDR2 (germline): SGHRS, YFSETQ. This CDR3 reads CASSVAPGLAAAPRKTGELFF. CDR3 coding DNA: TGCGCCAGCAGCGTAGCCCCGGGACTAGCGGCTGCACCTAGAAAAACCGGGGAGCTGTTTTTT. The whole variable domain, filled in from reference TRBV5-1 and TRBJ2-2, reads KAGVTQTPRYLIKTRGQQVTLSCSPISGHRSVSWYQQTPGQGLQFLFEYFSETQRNKGNFPGRFSGRQFSNSRSEMNVSTLELGDSALYLCASSVAPGLAAAPRKTGELFFGEGSRLTVL.